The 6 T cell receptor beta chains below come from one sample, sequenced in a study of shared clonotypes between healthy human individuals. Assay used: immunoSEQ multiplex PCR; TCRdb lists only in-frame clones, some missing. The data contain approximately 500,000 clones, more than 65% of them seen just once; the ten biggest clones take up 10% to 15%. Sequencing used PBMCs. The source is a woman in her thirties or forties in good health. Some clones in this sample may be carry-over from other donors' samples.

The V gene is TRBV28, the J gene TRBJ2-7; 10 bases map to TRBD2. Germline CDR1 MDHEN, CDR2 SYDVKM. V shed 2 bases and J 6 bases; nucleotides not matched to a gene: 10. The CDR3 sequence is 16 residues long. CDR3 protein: CASSLRVPSGSSEQYF. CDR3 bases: TGTGCCAGCAGTTTAAGGGTACCTAGCGGGAGCAGCGAGCAGTACTTC.

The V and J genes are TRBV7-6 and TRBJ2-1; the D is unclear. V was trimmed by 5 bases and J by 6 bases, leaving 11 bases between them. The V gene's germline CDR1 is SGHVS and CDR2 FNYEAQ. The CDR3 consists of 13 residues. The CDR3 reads CASSSGRFNEQFF. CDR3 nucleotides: TGTGCCAGCAGCAGTGGACGTTTCAATGAGCAGTTCTTC. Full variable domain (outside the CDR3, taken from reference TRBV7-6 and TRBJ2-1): GAGVSQSPRYKVTKRGQDVALRCDPISGHVSLYWYRQALGQGPEFLTYFNYEAQQDKSGLPNDRFSAERPEGSISTLTIQRTEQRDSAMYRCASSSGRFNEQFFGPGTRLTVL.

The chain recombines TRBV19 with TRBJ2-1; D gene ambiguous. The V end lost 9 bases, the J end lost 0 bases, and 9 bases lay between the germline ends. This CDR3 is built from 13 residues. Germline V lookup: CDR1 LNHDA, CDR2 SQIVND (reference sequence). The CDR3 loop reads CASQQGSYNEQFF. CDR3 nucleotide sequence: TGTGCCAGCCAGCAAGGCTCCTACAATGAGCAGTTCTTC. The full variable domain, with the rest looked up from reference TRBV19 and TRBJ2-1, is DGGITQSPKYLFRKEGQNVTLSCEQNLNHDAMYWYRQDPGQGLRLIYYSQIVNDFQKGDIAEGYSVSREKKESFPLTVTSAQKNPTAFYLCASQQGSYNEQFFGPGTRLTVL.

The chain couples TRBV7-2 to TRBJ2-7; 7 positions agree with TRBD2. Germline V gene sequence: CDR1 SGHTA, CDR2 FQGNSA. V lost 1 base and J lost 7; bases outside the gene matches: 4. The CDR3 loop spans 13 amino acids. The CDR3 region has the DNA TGTGCCAGCAGCTTAGGGACTAGGAGTGAGCAGTACTTC. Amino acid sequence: CASSLGTRSEQYF.

The CDR3, as DNA: TGTGCCAGCAGCTTGGAGGTCTTCTACGAGCAGTACTTC. This codes for CASSLEVFYEQYF. J is TRBJ2-7 and V is TRBV5-5; D remains unclear. Germline values: CDR1 SGHKS, CDR2 YYEKEE (reference sequence). CDR3 length: 13 amino acids. The V gene lost 0 bases and the J gene lost 3 bases, with 7 bases spanning the gap.

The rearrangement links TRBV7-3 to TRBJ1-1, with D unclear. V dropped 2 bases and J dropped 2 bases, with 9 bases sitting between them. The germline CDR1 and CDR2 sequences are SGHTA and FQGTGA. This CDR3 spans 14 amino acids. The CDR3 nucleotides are TGTGCCAGCAGCTTATCCCCGGGTAACACTGAAGCTTTCTTT. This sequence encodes CASSLSPGNTEAFF.